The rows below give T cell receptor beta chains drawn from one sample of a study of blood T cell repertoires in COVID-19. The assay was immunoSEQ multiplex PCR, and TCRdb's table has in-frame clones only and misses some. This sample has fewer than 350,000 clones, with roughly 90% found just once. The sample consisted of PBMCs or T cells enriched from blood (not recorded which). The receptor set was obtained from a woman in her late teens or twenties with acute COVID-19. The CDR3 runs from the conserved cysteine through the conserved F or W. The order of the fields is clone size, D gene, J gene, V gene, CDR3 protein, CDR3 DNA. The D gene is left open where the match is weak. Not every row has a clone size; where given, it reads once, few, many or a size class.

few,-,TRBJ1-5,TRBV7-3,CASSLVGYSNQPQHF,TGTGCCAGCAGCTTAGTCGGTTATAGCAATCAGCCCCAGCATTTT
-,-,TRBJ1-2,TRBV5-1,CASRGALGDYGYTF,TGCGCCAGCAGGGGGGCGCTGGGGGACTATGGCTACACCTTC
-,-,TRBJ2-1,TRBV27,CASSLASGWDEQFF,TGTGCCAGCAGTTTAGCATCCGGGTGGGATGAGCAGTTCTTC
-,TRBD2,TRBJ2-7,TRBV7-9,CASSLGDYDPTPYEQYF,TGTGCCAGCAGCTTAGGGGACTACGATCCGACACCCTACGAGCAGTACTTC
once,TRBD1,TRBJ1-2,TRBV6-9,CASSYGQDGYTF,TGTGCCAGCAGTTACGGACAGGATGGCTACACCTTC
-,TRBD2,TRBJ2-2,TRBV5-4,CASSPQRRLAGGATGELFF,TGTGCCAGCAGCCCCCAGCGGCGGCTAGCGGGAGGGGCCACCGGGGAGCTGTTTTTT
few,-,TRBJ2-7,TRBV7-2,CASSLSGVVPYEQYF,TGTGCCAGCAGCTTATCAGGGGTGGTCCCCTACGAGCAGTACTTC
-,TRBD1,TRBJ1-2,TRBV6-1,CASSESVPGQGHYGYTF,TGTGCCAGCAGTGAAAGTGTACCGGGACAGGGCCACTATGGCTACACCTTC
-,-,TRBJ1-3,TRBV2,CASNFDFSSSSGNTIYF,TGTGCCAGCAATTTCGATTTTAGTAGCAGCTCTGGAAACACCATATATTTT
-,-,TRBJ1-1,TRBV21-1,CASSKGSSLNMNTEAFF,TGTGCCAGCAGCAAAGGATCAAGTCTGAACATGAACACTGAAGCTTTCTTT
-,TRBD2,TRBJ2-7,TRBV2,CASRTSGGSYEQYF,TGTGCCAGCAGAACTAGCGGGGGCTCCTACGAGCAGTACTTC
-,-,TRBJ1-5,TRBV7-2,CASSNRHLNPNQPQHF,TGTGCCAGCAGCAATCGACACCTGAATCCTAATCAGCCCCAGCATTTT
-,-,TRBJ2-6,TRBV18,CASSPASSGANVLTF,TGTGCCAGCTCACCAGCCAGCTCTGGGGCCAACGTCCTGACTTTC
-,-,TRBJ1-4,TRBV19,CASSSPGEPNEKLFF,TGTGCCAGTAGTAGCCCCGGGGAGCCTAATGAAAAACTGTTTTTT
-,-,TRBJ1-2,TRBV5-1,CASSPRAGPRGYTF,TGCGCCAGCAGCCCCCGCGCTGGGCCGCGCGGCTACACCTTC
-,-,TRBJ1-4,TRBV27,CASSTKSEKLFF,TGTGCCAGCAGCACCAAGAGCGAAAAACTGTTTTTT
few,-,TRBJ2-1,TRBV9,CASSVNYLTGEQFF,TGTGCCAGCAGCGTGAACTACCTCACTGGTGAGCAGTTCTTC
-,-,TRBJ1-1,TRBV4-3,CASSQEWSSEATEAFF,TGCGCCAGCAGCCAAGAGTGGTCTTCGGAGGCTACTGAAGCTTTCTTT
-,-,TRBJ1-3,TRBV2,CASLGATSGNTIYF,TGTGCCAGCCTGGGGGCTACTTCTGGAAACACCATATATTTT
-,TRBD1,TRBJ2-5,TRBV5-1,CASSADRAQETQYF,TGCGCCAGCAGCGCGGACAGGGCACAAGAGACCCAGTACTTC
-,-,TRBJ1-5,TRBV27,CASRDSGGNQPQHF,TGTGCCAGCAGGGACAGCGGAGGTAATCAGCCCCAGCATTTT
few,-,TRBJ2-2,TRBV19,CASRMTDRVHTGELFF,TGTGCCAGTAGAATGACAGACCGGGTACACACCGGGGAGCTGTTTTTT
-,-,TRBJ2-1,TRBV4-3,CASSQGSGTYNEQFF,TGCGCCAGCAGCCAAGGTAGCGGAACCTACAATGAGCAGTTCTTC
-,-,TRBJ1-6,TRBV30,CAWRDPAGDGSPLHF,TGTGCCTGGAGAGATCCCGCGGGGGACGGTTCACCCCTCCACTTT
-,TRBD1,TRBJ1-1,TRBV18,CASSPLQGTTEAFF,TGTGCCAGCTCACCCCTACAGGGGACCACTGAAGCTTTCTTT
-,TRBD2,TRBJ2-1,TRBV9,CASSKAGGPMFNEQFF,TGTGCCAGCAGCAAAGCGGGAGGGCCGATGTTTAATGAGCAGTTCTTC
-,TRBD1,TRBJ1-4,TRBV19,CASSIPGTGGEKLFF,TGTGCCAGTAGTATCCCCGGGACAGGGGGCGAAAAACTGTTTTTT
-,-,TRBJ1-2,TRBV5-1,CASSLDSRASYGYTF,TGCGCCAGCAGCTTGGATTCCAGGGCGAGCTATGGCTACACCTTC